This record concerns one TCR beta chain sequence. Its antigen is still unknown. This beta chain is a stray read from a library made for alpha chains; its abundance is not meaningful. TCRdb recomputed calls from the 5' RACE reads with MiXCR, one row per CDR3 protein. The sample's table shows approximately 70 distinct CDR3 sequences. This record comes from a study of spatial heterogeneity in lung cancer. Time point meaning: sample taken at primary tumor resection. Study-level results: Within tumors, counts of expanded alpha and beta TCRs tracked tumor mutation counts.

The receptor comes from a female donor with early-stage non-small cell lung cancer. Sequencing was performed on lung tumor tissue, taken at surgery.

Here the CDR3 reads CASSSRPLRGILGETQYF. CDR3 nucleotides: TGTGCCAGCAGTTCCCGACCACTCAGGGGAATCTTGGGTGAGACCCAGTACTTC. The rearrangement joins TRBV12-3 or TRBV12-4 to TRBJ2-5; possible D gene TRBD1, 6 bases. CDR3 length: 18 amino acids. V was cut by 4 bases and J by 5 bases, with 26 bases left in between.